The 28 T cell receptor beta chains given below trace back to one sample, sequenced in a study of shared clonotypes between healthy human individuals. Repertoires were generated with immunoSEQ multiplex PCR, while TCRdb's copy carries only in-frame clones and drops some. Of over a million clones in the sample, more than 60% were seen once. What was sequenced was memory CD4+ T cells sorted from blood. The subset: CD45RA-negative fraction. The receptors shown here come from a man aged 18 to 30 in good health.

The chain uses TRBV6-1 and TRBJ2-4; D gene ambiguous. V lost 10 bases, J lost 10 bases, and 14 bases lay in between. The germline V gene has CDR1 MNHNS and CDR2 SASEGT. The CDR3 has 11 amino acids. This CDR3 is CAIGQYGIQYF. The CDR3 nucleotides are TGTGCCATCGGTCAGTACGGGATTCAGTACTTC.

This clone was picked up a small number of times. This chain connects TRBV10-3 to TRBJ2-5; possibly TRBD1 or TRBD2 for D (5 bases each). The CDR3 has 13 amino acids. Per germline, CDR1 ENHRY and CDR2 SYGVKD. Trimming cost V 6 bases and J 3 bases, with 11 bases left between them. The CDR3 here is CAIRGTHEETQYF. The CDR3 bases are TGTGCCATCAGGGGGACCCACGAAGAGACCCAGTACTTC.

The rearrangement uses TRBV6-5 and TRBJ2-3; TRBD2 agrees at 9 bases. The ends lost 8 bases at V and 5 bases at J; junction bases unmatched: 8. The CDR3 totals 14 residues. Germline CDR1 and CDR2: MNHEY and SVGAGI. CDR3 loop: CASARGGAEDTQYF. CDR3 in DNA: TGTGCCAGCGCTCGCGGGGGGGCGGAAGATACGCAGTATTTT.

The rearrangement joins TRBV7-3 to TRBJ1-1; the match to TRBD1 covers 10 bases. The germline V gene encodes CDR1 SGHTA and CDR2 FQGTGA. The CDR3 runs to 16 residues. The junction had 5 bases not matched to a gene; V was cut back by 0 bases and J by 4 bases. The CDR3: CASSLTSGTGVTEAFF. In nucleotides, the CDR3 is TGTGCCAGCAGCTTAACTTCCGGGACAGGGGTCACTGAAGCTTTCTTT.

The chain uses TRBV12-5 and TRBJ1-3; 8 nucleotides agree with TRBD1. Per the germline V gene, CDR1 is LGHNT and CDR2 is FRNRAP. The CDR3 runs to 14 residues. V lost 7 bases to trimming and J lost 3 bases; unmatched junction nucleotides: 5. CDR3 residues: CASAQGADGNTIYF. For the CDR3, the DNA is TGTGCTAGTGCTCAGGGGGCGGATGGAAACACCATATATTTT.

The chain combines TRBV2 with TRBJ1-1, with unresolved D. The CDR3 is made up of 13 amino acids. Trimming left V 6 bases short and J 0 bases short, with 8 bases between. CDR1 and CDR2 (germline): SNHLY, FYNNEI. CDR3 DNA: TGTGCCAGCAGGTCACAAATGAACACTGAAGCTTTCTTT. Translation gives CASRSQMNTEAFF.

The chain has TRBV4-1 and TRBJ1-2; 10 bases fit TRBD1. Trimming cost V 4 bases and J 5 bases; bases outside gene matches: 7. The length of the CDR3 is 15 residues. Per the germline V gene, CDR1 is MGHRA and CDR2 is YSYEKL. CDR3 sequence: CASSLIPGQGYGYTF. CDR3 sequence (DNA): TGCGCCAGCAGCCTTATTCCGGGACAGGGGTATGGCTACACCTTC.

With regard to this clone: At one of its ends the junction is not consistent with the germline gene, which may arise from a read error. The chain is built from TRBV7-2 and TRBJ2-2; D is undetermined. Looked up from germline, CDR1 is SGHTA and CDR2 is FQGNSA. There are 14 residues in the CDR3. In DNA form, the CDR3 reads TGTGCCAGCACCTTAGGAGCGAACACCGGGGAGCTGTTTTTT. Amino acid sequence: CASTLGANTGELFF.

This sequence joins TRBV5-1 and TRBJ2-2; TRBD2 is a possible D gene (6 bases). This CDR3 is built from 16 residues. The germline V and J ends were trimmed by 4 bases and 1 base, with 14 bases remaining between them. Germline values: CDR1 SGHRS, CDR2 YFSETQ. The CDR3 DNA is TGCGCCAGCAGCGGTCTGGGACTGCTGAACACCGGGGAGCTGTTTTTT. Amino acids: CASSGLGLLNTGELFF.

CDR3 in amino acids: CASSQDLGVGTEAFF. The CDR3 nucleotides read TGTGCCAGCAGCCAAGATCTTGGGGTGGGCACTGAAGCTTTCTTT. The genes are TRBV7-9 and TRBJ1-1; D ambiguous. Trimming cost V 5 bases and J 4 bases, with 17 bases left between them. There are 15 residues in the CDR3. CDR1 SEHNR and CDR2 FQNEAQ come from the germline V gene (reference sequence).

This chain joins TRBV18 and TRBJ2-6, with D tentatively TRBD1 (6 bases). The CDR3 covers 17 residues. Germline CDR1 and CDR2: KGHSH and LQKENI. The V end was cut by 4 bases, the J end by 2 bases, with 15 bases between. The CDR3 coding sequence is TGTGCCAGCTCACGGACAGTCATAGGCCCTGGGGCCAACGTCCTGACTTTC. The encoded protein is CASSRTVIGPGANVLTF.

Note on this clone: Its ends do not fully match the called genes, so a read error is possible. V gene TRBV28 combines with J gene TRBJ2-7, with 9 bases identical to TRBD1. There are 14 residues in the CDR3. Germline V gene sequence: CDR1 MDHEN, CDR2 SYDVKM. Written as DNA, the CDR3 is TGTGCCAGCAGTTTGCCCGGACAGGGGAACCTTATCGTCTTC. Encoded protein: CASSLPGQGNLIVF.

The chain uses TRBV7-2 and TRBJ2-7; D is unclear. The CDR3 has 12 residues. Trimming cost V 5 bases and J 5 bases, with 10 bases left between them. Germline lookup yields CDR1 SGHTA and CDR2 FQGNSA. This chain's CDR3 is CASSPNPNEQYF. CDR3 DNA sequence: TGTGCCAGCAGCCCCAACCCAAACGAGCAGTACTTC. Looking up the rest from reference TRBV7-2 and TRBJ2-7 gives the full variable domain: GAGVSQSPSNKVTEKGKDVELRCDPISGHTALYWYRQSLGQGLEFLIYFQGNSAPDKSGLPSDRFSAERTGGSVSTLTIQRTQQEDSAVYLCASSPNPNEQYFGPGTRLTVT.

In this sample, this clone turned up once. The chain uses TRBV5-1 and TRBJ1-1, with TRBD1 as a possible D gene (5 bases). Germline assignment: CDR1 SGHRS and CDR2 YFSETQ. Deletions cut 0 bases from V and 6 bases from J, with 9 bases between. This CDR3 spans 13 amino acids. CDR3 nucleotide sequence: TGCGCCAGCAGCTTGGCAGGGAGCGCTGAAGCTTTCTTT. It is translated as CASSLAGSAEAFF.

This chain connects TRBV6-6 to TRBJ2-7; weak D call: TRBD1 (6 bases). CDR3 size: 15 residues. V lost 2 bases and J 0 bases, leaving 11 bases between the germline ends. Germline V gene lookup returns CDR1 MNHNY and CDR2 SVGAGI (reference sequence). The CDR3 protein is CASSYAGQNSYEQYF. The CDR3 DNA reads TGTGCCAGCAGTTACGCAGGACAGAACTCCTACGAGCAGTACTTC.

In its sample, this clone was seen a few times. The chain links TRBV4-1 to TRBJ2-5, with 7 bases identical to TRBD1. CDR1 and CDR2 from the germline V gene are MGHRA and YSYEKL. The CDR3 loop spans 14 amino acids. The trim removed 4 bases at V and 4 bases at J, leaving 6 bases unmatched. The CDR3 bases are TGCGCCAGCAGCCCCCCCGGGACAGTAGAGACCCAGTACTTC. It translates to CASSPPGTVETQYF.

The chain links TRBV30 to TRBJ1-6; D ambiguous. Germline lookup yields CDR1 GTSNPN and CDR2 SVGIG (reference sequence). V was pared by 2 bases and J by 3 bases, with 8 bases between. The CDR3 extends over 14 amino acids. CDR3 in amino acids: CAWSTPDYNSPLHF. DNA of the CDR3: TGTGCCTGGAGTACCCCCGACTATAATTCACCCCTCCACTTT.

This clone was recorded a few times. V usage is TRBV5-5 and J usage is TRBJ2-3; D unresolved. V lost 4 bases to trimming and J lost 2 bases, with 11 bases between them. CDR1 and CDR2 from the germline V gene are SGHKS and YYEKEE (reference sequence). The CDR3 covers 14 residues. CDR3 residues: CASSPARHTDTQYF. The CDR3 DNA follows: TGTGCCAGCAGCCCAGCACGGCACACAGATACGCAGTATTTT.

The chain employs TRBV18 and TRBJ1-3; possibly TRBD1 for D (5 bases). The CDR3 totals 16 residues. The germline V gene has CDR1 KGHSH and CDR2 LQKENI. Trimming cost V 4 bases and J 4 bases, with 17 bases left between them. The CDR3 protein is CASSLTQREGGNTIYF. DNA of the CDR3: TGTGCCAGCTCACTTACCCAGCGCGAGGGGGGAAACACCATATATTTT.

In DNA form, the CDR3 reads TGTGCCAGCAGTTCACGCTTGGGACTAGCGGGAGTATTGGCAGATACGCAGTATTTT. It specifies CASSSRLGLAGVLADTQYF. This chain uses TRBV28 with TRBJ2-3; 14 bases are a match to TRBD2. The V and J ends lost 4 bases and 4 bases, in that order; junction bases with no gene match: 13. The CDR3 totals 19 residues. Germline values: CDR1 MDHEN, CDR2 SYDVKM.

The chain recombines TRBV13 with TRBJ1-2; 9 nucleotides align to TRBD1. CDR3 length equals 17 residues. V shed 1 base and J 2 bases; nucleotides not matched to a gene: 8. The germline gives CDR1 PRHDT, CDR2 FYEKMQ (reference sequence). The DNA of the CDR3 is TGTGCCAGCAGCTTAGTACTGGGACAGGGAAAGAACTATGGCTACACCTTC. Translation gives CASSLVLGQGKNYGYTF.

The rearrangement joins TRBV11-2 to TRBJ2-7, with D unresolved. The CDR3 covers 11 residues. Trimming removed 6 bases from V and 5 bases from J, with 8 bases in between. The germline V gene encodes CDR1 SGHAT and CDR2 FQNNGV. The CDR3 region has the DNA TGTGCCAGCAGGGCCAGGCACGAGCAGTACTTC. Amino acids: CASRARHEQYF.

This chain connects TRBV7-6 to TRBJ2-2, with D unclear. From germline, CDR1 is SGHVS and CDR2 FNYEAQ. The V end was cut by 1 base, the J end by 0 bases, with 3 bases between. This CDR3 is built from 14 residues. The CDR3 region has the DNA TGTGCCAGCAGCTTAGACTCGAACACCGGGGAGCTGTTTTTT. It is translated as CASSLDSNTGELFF.

This chain links TRBV11-2 with TRBJ2-7; D gene unclear. From germline, CDR1 is SGHAT and CDR2 FQNNGV. This CDR3 comprises 14 residues. V was clipped by 1 base and J by 2 bases, with 9 bases between them. The CDR3 sequence: CASSLVTGTYEQYF. Written as DNA, the CDR3 is TGTGCCAGCAGCTTAGTAACTGGAACCTACGAGCAGTACTTC.

The genes are TRBV10-3 and TRBJ2-7; 7 bases are a match to TRBD1. The germline gives CDR1 ENHRY, CDR2 SYGVKD. The CDR3 spans 12 residues. V lost 10 bases and J lost 4; bases outside the gene matches: 7. The CDR3 DNA reads TGTGCCACCAGACAGGGTCCGTACGAGCAGTACTTC. Residues: CATRQGPYEQYF.

With regard to this clone: Other DNA variants within this sample encode the same CDR3. The V and J genes are TRBV29-1 and TRBJ2-6; possibly TRBD1 for D (5 bases). This CDR3 is built from 13 residues. V lost 6 bases and J 1 base, leaving 7 bases between the germline ends. The germline V gene has CDR1 SQVTM and CDR2 ANQGSEA. Here the CDR3 DNA reads TGCAGCGTAACAGGTTCTGGGGCCAACGTCCTGACTTTC. Its translation: CSVTGSGANVLTF.

Comments on this clone: Different DNA sequences within this sample yield the same CDR3. The chain joins TRBV7-2 to TRBJ2-7; 12 nucleotides agree with TRBD2. Germline V gene data show CDR1 as SGHTA and CDR2 as FQGNSA. CDR3 size: 15 residues. V trimming: 1 base; J trimming: 2 bases; junction bases outside the gene matches: 0. CDR3 sequence: CASSLGTSGTYEQYF. The DNA for the CDR3 is TGTGCCAGCAGCTTAGGGACTAGCGGGACCTACGAGCAGTACTTC.

The V call is TRBV7-8, the J call TRBJ2-7; D possibly uses TRBD1 or TRBD2 (5 bases each). With 2 bases removed from V and 7 bases from J, the gap between germline ends came to 18 bases. The length of the CDR3 is 15 residues. The germline V gene encodes CDR1 SGHVS and CDR2 FQNEAQ. CDR3 in amino acids: CASSLRGPPLQEQYF. The CDR3 coding sequence is TGTGCCAGCAGCTTAAGGGGACCCCCCCTTCAGGAGCAGTACTTC.